This TCR beta chain came from a study of regulatory T cells in long-lasting Graves disease. Time point defined: newly diagnosed GD, antithyroid drugs for less than 3 months. Extracted RNA from PBMCs served as the source of the TCR library. The CDR3 covers 15 residues. Germline V gene data show CDR1 as DFQATT and CDR2 as SNEGSKA (reference sequence). J lost 0 bases, V lost 0 bases, and 4 bases had no gene match. Findings and limits, study-wide: TCR diversity was lower in persistent Graves' patients (versus newly diagnosed ones).

Building the TCR beta libraries relied on iRepertoire HTBI primers, and CDR3 regions underwent Arm-PCR. TCRdb re-analysed the multiplex PCR reads in MiXCR, keeping a single row per CDR3 protein. The data contain 540,000 or so distinct CDR3 sequences, about 13% of them singletons. About this clonotype itself: Its antigen is not identified.

These sequences were also reported in another study, on T cells in Graves' hyperthyroidism and ophthalmopathy. From that report: The study enrolled patients aged 18 to 65 with newly diagnosed hyperthyroidism of under 2 months' duration. The primer set for the first-round RT-PCR of the TCR CDR3 was HTBI.

V gene TRBV20-1 combines with J gene TRBJ2-5; 7 bases are shared with TRBD2. The sequencing here drew on peripheral blood mononuclear cells (PBMCs), taken at new diagnosis, from a patient treated with antithyroid drugs. The receptor was isolated from a man aged 30 to 45 with Graves disease. The CDR3 loop is CSARESSGYQETQYF. The CDR3, as DNA: TGCAGTGCTAGAGAGTCTAGCGGCTACCAAGAGACCCAGTACTTC.